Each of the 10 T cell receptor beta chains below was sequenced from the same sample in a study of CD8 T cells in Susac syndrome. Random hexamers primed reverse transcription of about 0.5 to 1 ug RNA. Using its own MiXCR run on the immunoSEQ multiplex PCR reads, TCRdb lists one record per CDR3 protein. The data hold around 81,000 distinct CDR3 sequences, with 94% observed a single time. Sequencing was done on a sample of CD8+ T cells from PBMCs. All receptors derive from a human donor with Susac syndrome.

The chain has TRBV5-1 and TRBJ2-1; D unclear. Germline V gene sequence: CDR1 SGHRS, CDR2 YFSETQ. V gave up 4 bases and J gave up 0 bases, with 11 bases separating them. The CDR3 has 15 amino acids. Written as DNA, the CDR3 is TGCGCCAGCAGCCCAGCCTACGGCTCCTACAATGAGCAGTTCTTC. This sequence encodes CASSPAYGSYNEQFF.

CDR3 in DNA: TGTGCCAGCAGTTACGCCTCCAATGAGCAGTTCTTC. Its protein is CASSYASNEQFF. This rearrangement joins TRBV6-5 to TRBJ2-1; no firm D call. Trimming cost V 2 bases and J 6 bases, with 5 bases left between them. CDR1 and CDR2 (germline): MNHEY, SVGAGI. The CDR3 extends over 12 amino acids.

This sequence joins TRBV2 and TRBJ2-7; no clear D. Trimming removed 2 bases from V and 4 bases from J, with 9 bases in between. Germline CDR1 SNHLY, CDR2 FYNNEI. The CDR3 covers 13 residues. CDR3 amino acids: CASSELRGYEQYF. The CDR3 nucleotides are TGTGCCAGCAGTGAACTGCGCGGTTACGAGCAGTACTTC.

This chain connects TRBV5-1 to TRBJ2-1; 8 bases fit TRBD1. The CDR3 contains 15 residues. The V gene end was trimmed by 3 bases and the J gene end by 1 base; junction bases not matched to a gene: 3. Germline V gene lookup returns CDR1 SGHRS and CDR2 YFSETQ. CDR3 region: CASSSDRESYNEQFF. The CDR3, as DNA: TGCGCCAGCAGCTCGGACAGGGAATCCTACAATGAGCAGTTCTTC.

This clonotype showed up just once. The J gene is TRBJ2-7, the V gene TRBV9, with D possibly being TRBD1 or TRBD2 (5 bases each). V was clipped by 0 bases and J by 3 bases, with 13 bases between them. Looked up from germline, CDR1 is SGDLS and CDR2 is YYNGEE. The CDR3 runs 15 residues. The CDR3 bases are TGTGCCAGCAGCGTAGGGGACCAGACCTTCTACGAGCAGTACTTC. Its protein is CASSVGDQTFYEQYF.

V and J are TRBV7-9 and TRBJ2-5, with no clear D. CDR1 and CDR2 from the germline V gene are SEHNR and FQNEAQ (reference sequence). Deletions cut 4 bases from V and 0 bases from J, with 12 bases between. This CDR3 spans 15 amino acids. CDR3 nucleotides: TGTGCCAGCAGCTCCGTCAGGAGTGACCAAGAGACCCAGTACTTC. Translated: CASSSVRSDQETQYF. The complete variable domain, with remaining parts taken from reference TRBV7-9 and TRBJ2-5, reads DTGVSQNPRHKITKRGQNVTFRCDPISEHNRLYWYRQTLGQGPEFLTYFQNEAQLEKSRLLSDRFSAERPKGSFSTLEIQRTEQGDSAMYLCASSSVRSDQETQYFGPGTRLLVL.

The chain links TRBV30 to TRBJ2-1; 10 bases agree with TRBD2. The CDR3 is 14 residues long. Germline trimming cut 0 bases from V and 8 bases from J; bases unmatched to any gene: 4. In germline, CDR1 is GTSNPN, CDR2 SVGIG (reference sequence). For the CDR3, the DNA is TGTGCCTGGAGTGTGGGACTAGCGCGATATGAGCAGTTCTTC. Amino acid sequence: CAWSVGLARYEQFF.

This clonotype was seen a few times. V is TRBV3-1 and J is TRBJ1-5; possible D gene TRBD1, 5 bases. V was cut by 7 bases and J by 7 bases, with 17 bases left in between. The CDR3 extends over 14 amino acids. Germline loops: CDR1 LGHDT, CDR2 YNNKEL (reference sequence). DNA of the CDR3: TGTGCCAGCACCAACTGGGGGGGTGACCAGCCCCAGCATTTT. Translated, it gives CASTNWGGDQPQHF.

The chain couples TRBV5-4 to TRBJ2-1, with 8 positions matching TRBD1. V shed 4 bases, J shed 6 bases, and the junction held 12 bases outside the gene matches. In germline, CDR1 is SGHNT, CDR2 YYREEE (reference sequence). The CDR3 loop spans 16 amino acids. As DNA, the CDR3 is TGTGCCAGCAGCACCAGACAGGGGAGACAGAGCAATGAGCAGTTCTTC. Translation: CASSTRQGRQSNEQFF.

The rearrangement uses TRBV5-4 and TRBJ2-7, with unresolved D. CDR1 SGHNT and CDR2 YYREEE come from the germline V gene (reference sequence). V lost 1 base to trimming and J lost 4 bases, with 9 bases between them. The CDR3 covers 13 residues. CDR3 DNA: TGTGCCAGCAGCTTGAGTCTTAGTTACGAGCAGTACTTC. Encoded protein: CASSLSLSYEQYF.